The 16 T cell receptor beta chains given below trace back to one sample, sequenced in a study of cytomegalovirus exposure and HLA in healthy donors (dated by TCRdb to the late 2010s). Library prep was done by the immunoSEQ multiplex PCR assay. For the multiplex PCR, a mixture combining 60 forward primers for TCR Vbeta segments and 13 reverse primers for TCR Jbeta segments was used. TCRdb holds this immuneACCESS table with in-frame rearrangements only. Some clones are missing; in checked studies, unresolved V genes explain under half, and the rest has no known cause. The sample includes 160,000 or so clones, with around 80% observed a single time. Roughly 6.5% of the sample is taken by the ten largest. Material: PBMCs. The origin of the receptors is a man between 45 and 60 years old in good health and CMV-seropositive.

This chain connects TRBV10-2 to TRBJ2-1; 11 nucleotides match TRBD2. V gave up 2 bases and J gave up 3 bases; unmatched junction bases: 3. CDR3 length: 16 residues. Per germline, CDR1 WSHSY and CDR2 SAAADI. CDR3: CASSEAGLADYNEQFF. In DNA, the CDR3 is TGCGCCAGCAGTGAGGCGGGACTAGCGGACTACAATGAGCAGTTCTTC.

In this sample, this clone turned up once. The chain carries TRBV6-1 and TRBJ1-1; unclear D gene. Germline lookup yields CDR1 MNHNS and CDR2 SASEGT. This CDR3 contains 13 residues. With 6 bases removed from V and 1 base from J, the gap between germline ends came to 9 bases. As DNA, the CDR3 is TGTGCCAGCAGCCTTGGAGAGAACACTGAAGCTTTCTTT. The encoded protein is CASSLGENTEAFF.

This sequence joins TRBV12-5 and TRBJ2-5; 10 positions agree with TRBD1. The CDR3 has 17 residues. CDR1 and CDR2 (germline): LGHNT, FRNRAP. Losses at the gene ends were 3 bases for V and 5 bases for J; bases not matched to a gene: 12. The CDR3, as DNA: TGTGCTAGTGGTTTAGGCCGGGACAGGGGTCATGGGGAGACCCAGTACTTC. Its protein product is CASGLGRDRGHGETQYF.

The CDR3, as DNA: TGTGCCAGCAGCCCGAGATTACAGGGGGCGAACACTGAAGCTTTCTTT. This translates into CASSPRLQGANTEAFF. The chain is built from TRBV13 and TRBJ1-1; TRBD1 aligns across 9 bases. CDR1 is PRHDT, CDR2 FYEKMQ, per germline (reference sequence). The CDR3 consists of 16 residues. The V and J ends lost 5 bases and 1 base, in that order; junction bases with no gene match: 8.

The chain employs TRBV27 and TRBJ2-3; 8 bases are a match to TRBD2. After removal of 5 bases from V and 3 bases from J, the junction contained 10 bases not matched to a gene. The V gene's germline CDR1 is MNHEY and CDR2 SMNVEV (reference sequence). The CDR3 runs to 16 residues. CDR3 amino acids: CASSPTSGGRTDTQYF. As DNA, the CDR3 is TGTGCCAGCAGTCCAACTAGCGGCGGGAGGACAGATACGCAGTATTTT.

V gene TRBV15 combines with J gene TRBJ2-4; 9 nucleotides line up with TRBD1. Germline CDR1 and CDR2: LNHNV and YYDKDF (reference sequence). The V and J ends lost 5 bases and 4 bases, in that order; junction bases with no gene match: 9. This CDR3 contains 16 residues. The CDR3 protein is CATSRTAGTGKNIQYF. The CDR3 coding sequence is TGTGCCACCAGCCGGACCGCCGGGACAGGGAAAAACATTCAGTACTTC.

The chain couples TRBV6-5 to TRBJ1-2; 7 nucleotides match TRBD1. The CDR3 is 14 residues long. The trim removed 2 bases at V and 7 bases at J, leaving 7 bases unmatched. In germline, CDR1 is MNHEY, CDR2 SVGAGI. The CDR3 spells CASSYAKTGSGYTF. The CDR3 DNA reads as TGTGCCAGCAGTTACGCTAAGACAGGGTCTGGCTACACCTTC.

Comment on this clone: Other DNA sequences in this specimen translate into the identical CDR3. This sequence joins TRBV5-1 and TRBJ1-2; D ambiguous. The V end was cut by 1 base, the J end by 3 bases, with 7 bases between. The CDR3 has 13 residues. Germline V gene lookup returns CDR1 SGHRS and CDR2 YFSETQ. The CDR3 nucleotides are TGCGCCAGCAGCTTGTCGGGAGACTATGGCTACACCTTC. Translating gives CASSLSGDYGYTF.

This clone was detected a few times. V is TRBV7-9 and J is TRBJ1-2, with 10 bases identical to TRBD1. Germline CDR1 and CDR2: SEHNR and FQNEAQ (reference sequence). This CDR3 region has 15 residues. Losses at the gene ends were 0 bases for V and 7 bases for J; bases not matched to a gene: 5. CDR3 DNA sequence: TGTGCCAGCAGCTTAGCGGGGACAGGGGATACTGGCTACACCTTC. Translating gives CASSLAGTGDTGYTF.

This clone was seen more than once but under ten times. J is TRBJ2-3 and V is TRBV7-3; a weak D match, TRBD1 (7 bases). The CDR3 contains 15 residues. Germline V gene data show CDR1 as SGHTA and CDR2 as FQGTGA. Trimming removed 5 bases from V and 2 bases from J, with 14 bases in between. The CDR3 sequence: CASSPRGEYTDTQYF. The CDR3 DNA sequence: TGTGCCAGCAGCCCCAGGGGGGAATACACAGATACGCAGTATTTT. The whole variable domain, remainder taken from reference TRBV7-3 and TRBJ2-3, is GAGVSQTPSNKVTEKGKYVELRCDPISGHTALYWYRQSLGQGPEFLIYFQGTGAADDSGLPNDRFFAVRPEGSVSTLKIQRTERGDSAVYLCASSPRGEYTDTQYFGPGTRLTVL.

The rearrangement links TRBV10-2 to TRBJ2-3, with 8 positions matching TRBD2. Trimming removed 4 bases from V and 6 bases from J; junction bases left unmatched: 6. Germline CDR1 WSHSY, CDR2 SAAADI. The CDR3 contains 14 residues. The CDR3 loop is CASSAGGPRDTQYF. The CDR3 DNA follows: TGCGCCAGCAGTGCGGGAGGGCCCAGGGATACGCAGTATTTT.

This clone has just one count. CDR3 DNA sequence: TGTGCCAGCAGCTCCCGTCAGGGCTCCTCCTACGAGCAGTACTTC. Translation: CASSSRQGSSYEQYF. The V gene is TRBV11-1, the J gene TRBJ2-7, with D possibly being TRBD1 (5 bases). This CDR3 comprises 15 residues. The germline CDR1 and CDR2 sequences are SGHAT and FQDESV (reference sequence). Trimming pared 4 bases from V and 0 bases from J, leaving 13 bases between.

The CDR3 is CASSVATGGGSPLHF. Here the CDR3 DNA reads TGTGCCAGCAGCGTAGCGACAGGGGGCGGTTCACCCCTCCACTTT. The V gene is TRBV9, the J gene TRBJ1-6, with 10 bases aligning to TRBD1. Trimming cost V 0 bases and J 9 bases; bases outside gene matches: 3. The germline V gene has CDR1 SGDLS and CDR2 YYNGEE. This CDR3 is 15 amino acids long.

This clone appeared a single time. The chain has TRBV27 and TRBJ1-6, with D possibly matching TRBD1 (5 bases). Germline values: CDR1 MNHEY, CDR2 SMNVEV (reference sequence). The CDR3 consists of 15 residues. V was clipped by 8 bases and J by 1 base, with 12 bases between them. This CDR3 is CASGRGGSYNSPLHF. The DNA of the CDR3 is TGTGCCAGCGGCCGGGGGGGGTCCTATAATTCACCCCTCCACTTT.

In DNA form, the CDR3 reads TGTGCCAGCAGGCTCTCGGGAGGGTTTTACAATGAGCAGTTCTTC. Translating it yields CASRLSGGFYNEQFF. The chain employs TRBV14 and TRBJ2-1, with 8 positions matching TRBD2. Per germline, CDR1 SGHDN and CDR2 FVKESK. The V and J ends lost 6 bases and 4 bases, in that order; junction bases with no gene match: 8. The CDR3 sequence is 15 residues long.

The rearrangement uses TRBV27 and TRBJ2-3; D is perhaps TRBD2 (5 bases). Between the trimmed V and J ends, which lost 4 bases and 15 bases, there was a span of 29 bases. Germline V gene sequence: CDR1 MNHEY, CDR2 SMNVEV (reference sequence). The CDR3 totals 16 residues. DNA for the CDR3: TGTGCCAGCAGTTCCCCTGTCGTCGGTAGCGTTTATTATTATTATTTT. This encodes CASSSPVVGSVYYYYF.